This T cell receptor (beta chain) was retrieved from a study of cytomegalovirus exposure and HLA in healthy donors. Findings of the study overall: Whilst most TCR sequences proved rare, a subset of public TCRs occurred across many donors.

Donors in the study were healthy people who gave bone marrow. V gave up 5 bases and J gave up 0 bases; unmatched junction bases: 14. The germline V gene encodes CDR1 SGHAT and CDR2 FQNNGV. The CDR3 spans 18 residues. Of note for this clone: Its antigen remains unidentified.

PCR was performed using 60 Vbeta and 13 Jbeta primers. The repertoire was sequenced with immunoSEQ multiplex PCR; TCRdb's copy has only in-frame clones and lacks some. The repertoire table contains about 88,000 clones. Material for sequencing was PBMCs. The sequence was obtained from a girl aged 5-17 years in good health and CMV-seropositive. V usage is TRBV11-2 and J usage is TRBJ2-5; TRBD2 matches 8 bases. The DNA for the CDR3 is TGTGCCAGCAGCCCCTCGGTTAGCGGGGATTCGTACCAAGAGACCCAGTACTTC. Translation gives CASSPSVSGDSYQETQYF.